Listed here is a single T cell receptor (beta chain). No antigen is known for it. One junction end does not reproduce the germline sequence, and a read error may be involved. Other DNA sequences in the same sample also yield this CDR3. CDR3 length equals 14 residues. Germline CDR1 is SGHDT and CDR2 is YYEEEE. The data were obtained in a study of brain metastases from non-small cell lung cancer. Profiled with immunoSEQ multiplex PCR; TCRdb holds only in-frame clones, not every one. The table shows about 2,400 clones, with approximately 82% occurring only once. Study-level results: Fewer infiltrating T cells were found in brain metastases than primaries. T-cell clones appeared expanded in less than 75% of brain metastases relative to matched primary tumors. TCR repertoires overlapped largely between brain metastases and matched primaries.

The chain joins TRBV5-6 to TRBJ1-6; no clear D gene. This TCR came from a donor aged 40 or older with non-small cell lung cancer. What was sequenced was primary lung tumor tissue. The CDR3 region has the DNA TGTGCCAGCAGCTTGGGGCCTGTGAATTCACCCCTTCACTTT. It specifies CASSLGPVNSPLHF. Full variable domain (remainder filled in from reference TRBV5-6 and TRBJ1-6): DAGVTQSPTHLIKTRGQQVTLRCSPKSGHDTVSWYQQALGQGPQFIFQYYEEEERQRGNFPDRFSGHQFPNYSSELNVNALLLGDSALYLCASSLGPVNSPLHFGNGTRLTVT.